Listed below are T cell receptor beta chains from one sample, sequenced in a study of Graves' ophthalmopathy and Graves' hyperthyroidism. TCRdb redid the calling of the multiplex PCR reads with MiXCR, one entry per CDR3 protein. The sample contains about 40,000 distinct CDR3 sequences, around 52% of which appear only once. What was sequenced was peripheral blood. These TCRs come from an adult man with Graves' ophthalmopathy. Each CDR3 is given without its conserved first and last residue.

V gene	J gene	CDR3 protein
TRBV24-1	TRBJ1-2	ANYGYT
TRBV12-3/TRBV12-4	TRBJ1-2	ASSLGTGRNYGYT
TRBV6-5	TRBJ1-5	ASSYGRTQPQH
TRBV6-5	TRBJ1-4	ASSYQGRGKLF
TRBV29-1	TRBJ2-6	SVVDGANVLT
TRBV5-6	TRBJ2-7	ASSYDGVSYEQY
TRBV29-1	TRBJ1-1	SVRDTVNTEAF
TRBV19	TRBJ1-1	ASSVHREIDTEAF
TRBV6-1	TRBJ2-5	ASSEASGQGDQPQY
TRBV7-3	TRBJ2-1	ASSLGEGNEQF
TRBV29-1	TRBJ1-1	SGTEKMRVNTEAF
TRBV20-1	TRBJ2-7	SARSERGSSYEQY
TRBV7-9	TRBJ2-3	ASSLDTGEADTQY
TRBV25-1	TRBJ1-2	ASSEYIGTVCHGYT